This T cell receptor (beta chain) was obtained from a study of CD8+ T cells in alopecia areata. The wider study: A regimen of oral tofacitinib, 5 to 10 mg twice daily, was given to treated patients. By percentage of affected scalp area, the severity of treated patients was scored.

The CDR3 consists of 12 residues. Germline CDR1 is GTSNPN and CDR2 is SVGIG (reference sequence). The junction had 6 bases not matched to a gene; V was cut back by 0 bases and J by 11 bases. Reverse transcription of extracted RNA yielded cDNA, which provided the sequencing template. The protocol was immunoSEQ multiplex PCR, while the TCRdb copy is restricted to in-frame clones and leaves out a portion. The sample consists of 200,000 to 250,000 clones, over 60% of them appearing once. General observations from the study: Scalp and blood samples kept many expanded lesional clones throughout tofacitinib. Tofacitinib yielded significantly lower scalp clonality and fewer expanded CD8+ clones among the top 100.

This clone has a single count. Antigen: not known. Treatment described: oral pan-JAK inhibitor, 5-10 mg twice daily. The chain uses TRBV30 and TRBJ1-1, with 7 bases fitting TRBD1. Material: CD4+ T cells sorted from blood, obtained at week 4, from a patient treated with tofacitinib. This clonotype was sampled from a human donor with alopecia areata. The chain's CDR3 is CAWSVRQGSAFF. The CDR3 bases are TGTGCCTGGAGTGTACGACAGGGTTCGGCTTTCTTT.